This paragraph covers one T cell receptor (beta chain) sequence. The CDR3 is made up of 14 amino acids. Germline V CDR1 and CDR2: LNHDA, SQIVND (reference sequence). The junction had 0 bases not matched to a gene; V was cut back by 3 bases and J by 5 bases. This record belongs to a study of blood T cell repertoires in COVID-19. Turning to the study itself: Sources were T cells, B-cell-depleted T cells, or PBMCs; the material itself was cDNA or gDNA.

Original handling: Amplified reference gene primers provided the basis for estimating nucleated cell counts. Using immunoSEQ multiplex PCR, the repertoire was profiled, and TCRdb retains in-frame clones only, with some absent. Clone size and V and J calls were adopted from that table, with D and trimming inferred from the DNA. The sample lists approximately 350,000 clones, around nine tenths seen once, with 3% to 4% in the top ten. The sequencing sample was made of peripheral blood. The J gene is TRBJ1-6, the V gene TRBV19; 8 nucleotides agree with TRBD1. This receptor was identified in a young woman who had recovered from COVID-19. CDR3 amino acids: CASSMGQDNSPLHF. In nucleotides, the CDR3 is TGTGCCAGTAGTATGGGACAGGATAATTCACCCCTCCACTTT.